The 32 T cell receptor beta chains listed next were all sequenced from one sample in a study of blood T cell repertoires in COVID-19 (dated by TCRdb to the early 2020s). Libraries were made using the immunoSEQ multiplex PCR assay. The table was pulled from immuneACCESS by TCRdb, which kept in-frame rearrangements only. Such tables lose some clones; where checked, under half of the loss comes from unresolved V genes, and the rest has no known cause. The sample records under 500,000 clones, 80% to 90% of which are singletons. The ten largest clones take up roughly 1.1% of the sample. Sequenced material: PBMCs or T cells enriched from blood (not recorded which). These receptors all stem from a man aged 30 to 39 who had recovered from COVID-19.

The chain employs TRBV11-2 and TRBJ1-1, with a weak D call TRBD1 (5 bases). Germline loops: CDR1 SGHAT, CDR2 FQNNGV. This CDR3 region has 13 residues. V was trimmed by 3 bases and J by 4 bases, leaving 9 bases between them. CDR3 in amino acids: CASSLGQGTEAFF. In DNA form, the CDR3 reads TGTGCCAGCAGCTTGGGGCAGGGCACTGAAGCTTTCTTT. Full variable domain (remainder filled in from reference TRBV11-2 and TRBJ1-1): EAGVAQSPRYKIIEKRQSVAFWCNPISGHATLYWYQQILGQGPKLLIQFQNNGVVDDSQLPKDRFSAERLKGVDSTLKIQPAKLEDSAVYLCASSLGQGTEAFFGQGTRLTVV.

The chain carries TRBV18 and TRBJ2-3, with 7 bases aligning to TRBD1. CDR1 KGHSH and CDR2 LQKENI come from the germline V gene. The CDR3 covers 17 residues. J lost 2 bases, V lost 4 bases, and 12 bases had no gene match. CDR3 protein: CASSRQTGYSNTDTQYF. The CDR3 DNA reads TGTGCCAGCTCACGACAGACAGGGTACTCCAACACAGATACGCAGTATTTT.

Here the CDR3 DNA reads TGTGCCAGCAGTGCCCAGGGGCGTACGGGTGAAAAACTGTTTTTT. The encoded protein is CASSAQGRTGEKLFF. The chain recombines TRBV27 with TRBJ1-4; tentative D call: TRBD1 (6 bases). The CDR3 has 15 residues. Germline-derived CDR1 and CDR2 are MNHEY and SMNVEV (reference sequence). The V end lost 5 bases, the J end lost 7 bases, and 17 bases lay between the germline ends. The entire variable domain, with the rest obtained from reference TRBV27 and TRBJ1-4, is as follows: EAQVTQNPRYLITVTGKKLTVTCSQNMNHEYMSWYRQDPGLGLRQIYYSMNVEVTDKGDVPEGYKVSRKEKRNFPLILESPSPNQTSLYFCASSAQGRTGEKLFFGSGTQLSVL.

The chain couples TRBV7-9 to TRBJ2-1; TRBD2 aligns across 9 bases. J gave up 2 bases and V 4 bases, and 6 bases lay outside the gene matches. Germline V gene sequence: CDR1 SEHNR, CDR2 FQNEAQ (reference sequence). CDR3 size: 16 residues. The CDR3 DNA follows: TGTGCCAGCAGCTCCCAGCGGGAGGCCGCCTACAATGAGCAGTTCTTC. It yields the protein CASSSQREAAYNEQFF.

V usage is TRBV18 and J usage is TRBJ2-7; TRBD2 agrees at 8 bases. The length of the CDR3 is 13 residues. V shed 3 bases and J 5 bases; nucleotides not matched to a gene: 3. CDR1 is KGHSH, CDR2 LQKENI, per germline. The CDR3 nucleotides are TGTGCCAGCTCACCGAACGGGAGGGACGAGCAGTACTTC. Its protein is CASSPNGRDEQYF.

The chain uses TRBV3-1 (or the pseudogene TRBV3-2) and TRBJ2-1; D possibly corresponds to TRBD2 (6 bases). Germline CDR1 is LGHDT and CDR2 is YNNKEL (reference sequence). The V and J ends lost 2 bases and 8 bases respectively, with 25 bases between them. This CDR3 is 18 amino acids long. CDR3 sequence reads: CASSQRQSDGDSWDEQFF. CDR3 coding DNA: TGTGCCAGCAGCCAAAGACAGTCCGATGGGGACTCCTGGGATGAGCAGTTCTTC.

V gene TRBV10-1 combines with J gene TRBJ2-1; D might be TRBD1 (6 bases). V was shortened by 6 bases and J by 4 bases, with 19 bases between the two germline ends. This CDR3 contains 16 residues. CDR1 is WNHNN, CDR2 SYGVQD, per germline (reference sequence). The CDR3 protein is CASSRDIQGGYNEQFF. The CDR3 bases are TGCGCCAGCAGCCGGGACATACAAGGGGGTTACAATGAGCAGTTCTTC.

Only one count was recorded for this clone. This chain links TRBV30 with TRBJ2-1; D is uncertain. Germline V gives CDR1 GTSNPN, CDR2 SVGIG (reference sequence). Trimming took 0 bases from V and 0 from J, leaving 9 bases between them. This CDR3 spans 15 amino acids. In DNA, the CDR3 is TGTGCCTGGAGTGTAAAGCGCAGCTCCTACAATGAGCAGTTCTTC. Translation gives CAWSVKRSSYNEQFF.

The CDR3 sequence: CASSGQGLAGVGSYNEQFF. Written as DNA, the CDR3 is TGTGCCAGCAGTGGACAGGGACTAGCGGGAGTAGGGTCCTACAATGAGCAGTTCTTC. V and J are TRBV28 and TRBJ2-1; TRBD2 matches at 14 bases. This CDR3 region has 19 residues. V lost 5 bases to trimming and J lost 1 base; unmatched junction nucleotides: 10. Germline CDR1 is MDHEN and CDR2 is SYDVKM.

This clone was detected only a few times. The gene calls are TRBV7-9 and TRBJ1-1, with 10 bases lining up with TRBD1. This CDR3 is built from 15 residues. J lost 4 bases, V lost 1 base, and 3 bases had no gene match. CDR1 and CDR2 from the germline V gene are SEHNR and FQNEAQ (reference sequence). CDR3 sequence: CASSLVGQGGTEAFF. In DNA, the CDR3 is TGTGCCAGCAGCTTAGTCGGACAGGGGGGCACTGAAGCTTTCTTT.

This clone was observed a few times. This chain uses TRBV5-4 with TRBJ2-3, with D possibly TRBD1 on 5 matching bases. Germline V gene data show CDR1 as SGHNT and CDR2 as YYREEE (reference sequence). V was cut by 0 bases and J by 1 base, with 12 bases left in between. This CDR3 is 16 amino acids long. The CDR3 bases are TGTGCCAGCAGCTTGGAAGCAGGGCTTGGCACAGATACGCAGTATTTT. Protein: CASSLEAGLGTDTQYF.

The J gene is TRBJ2-3, the V gene TRBV5-1; D not certain. Trimming took 0 bases from V and 6 from J, leaving 11 bases between them. The CDR3 contains 14 residues. Germline CDR1 is SGHRS and CDR2 is YFSETQ. CDR3 in amino acids: CASSLGGPKDTQYF. In nucleotides, the CDR3 is TGCGCCAGCAGCTTGGGTGGCCCGAAGGATACGCAGTATTTT.

The chain uses TRBV24-1 and TRBJ2-3; 7 nucleotides agree with TRBD2. CDR3 length equals 11 residues. V gave up 12 bases and J gave up 8 bases; unmatched junction bases: 7. Germline-derived CDR1 and CDR2 are KGHDR and SFDVKD. CDR3 amino acids: CAAASSGTQYF. The CDR3, as DNA: TGTGCCGCCGCCTCTAGCGGTACGCAGTATTTT.

The chain's CDR3 is CASSLGLNQPQHF. Here the CDR3 DNA reads TGTGCCAGCAGTTTAGGGCTTAATCAGCCCCAGCATTTT. V is TRBV27 and J is TRBJ1-5, with no clear D. There are 13 residues in the CDR3. Trimming cost V 2 bases and J 4 bases, with 6 bases left between them. CDR1 and CDR2 from the germline V gene are MNHEY and SMNVEV (reference sequence).

CDR3: CASSLVGQLVYEQYF. The CDR3 coding sequence is TGTGCCAGCAGTTTGGTCGGACAGTTGGTTTACGAGCAGTACTTC. The chain is built from TRBV28 and TRBJ2-7; a possible D gene is TRBD1 (6 bases). Trimming left V 3 bases short and J 4 bases short, with 16 bases between. Germline-derived CDR1 and CDR2 are MDHEN and SYDVKM. The CDR3 loop spans 15 amino acids.

This rearrangement joins TRBV12-3 or TRBV12-4 to TRBJ1-4, with TRBD1 as a possible D gene (6 bases). CDR3 length equals 13 residues. With 6 bases removed from V and 14 bases from J, the gap between germline ends came to 19 bases. The CDR3 loop reads CASRRGHPTDLFF. In nucleotides, the CDR3 is TGTGCCAGCAGACGGGGACACCCGACAGATCTGTTTTTT.

The chain is built from TRBV6-6 and TRBJ2-2; tentative D call: TRBD2 (5 bases). V dropped 4 bases and J dropped 7 bases, with 13 bases sitting between them. In germline, CDR1 is MNHNY, CDR2 SVGAGI (reference sequence). The CDR3 runs to 14 residues. Written as DNA, the CDR3 is TGTGCCAGCAGTTTTCGGGGTTGGGGCGGGGAGCTGTTTTTT. It yields the protein CASSFRGWGGELFF.

The chain has TRBV19 and TRBJ2-2; TRBD2 aligns across 9 bases. The CDR3 totals 18 residues. Looked up from germline, CDR1 is LNHDA and CDR2 is SQIVND (reference sequence). With 0 bases clipped from V and 4 bases from J, the junction kept 9 bases outside the gene matches. The CDR3 protein is CASSIDRGGRAITGELFF. The CDR3 DNA reads TGTGCCAGTAGTATAGATCGGGGCGGGAGGGCCATCACCGGGGAGCTGTTTTTT.

The chain is built from TRBV2 and TRBJ1-4; maybe TRBD1 (6 bases). CDR1 and CDR2 from the germline V gene are SNHLY and FYNNEI. V gave up 5 bases and J gave up 1 base, with 11 bases separating them. CDR3 length: 15 residues. The CDR3 DNA reads as TGTGCCAGCAGTTCCCAGGGGTTAACTAATGAAAAACTGTTTTTT. Protein product: CASSSQGLTNEKLFF.

The chain recombines TRBV3-1 (or the pseudogene TRBV3-2) with TRBJ2-5; tentatively, D is TRBD1 (6 bases). The CDR3 runs to 15 residues. V was trimmed by 4 bases and J by 1 base, leaving 13 bases between them. Germline-derived CDR1 and CDR2 are LGHDT and YNNKEL (reference sequence). In nucleotides, the CDR3 is TGTGCCAGCAGCCTGGGGGCGGAATTCCAAGAGACCCAGTACTTC. It specifies CASSLGAEFQETQYF.

Written as DNA, the CDR3 is TGTGCCAGCAGCCTATCGGCGGGCCAAGAGACCCAGTACTTC. Protein sequence: CASSLSAGQETQYF. The chain carries TRBV4-2 and TRBJ2-5, with TRBD2 as a possible D gene (5 bases). V gave up 4 bases and J gave up 1 base, with 10 bases separating them. The CDR3 length is 14 residues. From germline, CDR1 is LGHNA and CDR2 YNFKEQ.

V is TRBV9 and J is TRBJ2-1; 8 bases map to TRBD2. The CDR3 covers 14 residues. Unmatched junction bases numbered 8, after V lost 3 bases and J lost 9 bases. Germline-derived CDR1 and CDR2 are SGDLS and YYNGEE. The DNA of the CDR3 is TGTGCCAGCAGCGGGGGGACTAGTCCTGGTGAGCAGTTCTTC. Residues: CASSGGTSPGEQFF.

The chain has TRBV11-2 and TRBJ2-3; maybe TRBD1 (6 bases). This CDR3 spans 14 amino acids. V lost 0 bases and J lost 3, with 7 bases in between. Germline assignment: CDR1 SGHAT and CDR2 FQNNGV. In DNA, the CDR3 is TGTGCCAGCAGCTTAGATCAGGGGACAGATACGCAGTATTTT. Its translation: CASSLDQGTDTQYF. The full variable domain, completed using reference TRBV11-2 and TRBJ2-3, is EAGVAQSPRYKIIEKRQSVAFWCNPISGHATLYWYQQILGQGPKLLIQFQNNGVVDDSQLPKDRFSAERLKGVDSTLKIQPAKLEDSAVYLCASSLDQGTDTQYFGPGTRLTVL.

The chain is built from TRBV19 and TRBJ1-2; TRBD1 matches 8 bases. Per germline, CDR1 LNHDA and CDR2 SQIVND (reference sequence). V trimming: 0 bases; J trimming: 7 bases; junction bases outside the gene matches: 16. This CDR3 contains 18 residues. The CDR3 region is CASSIDATSTGTGGGYTF. CDR3 DNA: TGTGCCAGTAGTATAGATGCCACCTCGACCGGGACAGGAGGTGGCTACACCTTC. The variable domain in full, with the rest retrieved from reference TRBV19 and TRBJ1-2, is DGGITQSPKYLFRKEGQNVTLSCEQNLNHDAMYWYRQDPGQGLRLIYYSQIVNDFQKGDIAEGYSVSREKKESFPLTVTSAQKNPTAFYLCASSIDATSTGTGGGYTFGSGTRLTVV.

The CDR3 sequence is CASSLRQGGSTEAFF. In DNA, the CDR3 is TGTGCCAGCAGTTTACGACAGGGGGGGAGCACTGAAGCTTTCTTT. The chain uses TRBV28 and TRBJ1-1; 9 bases fit TRBD1. The germline V gene encodes CDR1 MDHEN and CDR2 SYDVKM. The CDR3 sequence is 15 residues long. The J segment lost 4 bases and the V segment lost 2 bases, leaving 5 bases of the junction unmatched.

The V and J genes are TRBV11-2 and TRBJ2-1; D gene ambiguous. Germline V gene sequence: CDR1 SGHAT, CDR2 FQNNGV. V was trimmed by 3 bases and J by 3 bases, leaving 6 bases between them. The CDR3 runs 13 residues. CDR3 loop: CASSFGLYNEQFF. Here the CDR3 DNA reads TGTGCCAGCAGCTTTGGGCTCTACAATGAGCAGTTCTTC. Full variable domain (missing parts from reference TRBV11-2 and TRBJ2-1): EAGVAQSPRYKIIEKRQSVAFWCNPISGHATLYWYQQILGQGPKLLIQFQNNGVVDDSQLPKDRFSAERLKGVDSTLKIQPAKLEDSAVYLCASSFGLYNEQFFGPGTRLTVL.

The chain links TRBV28 to TRBJ1-6; 7 bases map to TRBD1. The germline gives CDR1 MDHEN, CDR2 SYDVKM. The CDR3 consists of 14 residues. J was trimmed by 9 bases and V by 5 bases; bases with no gene match: 7. DNA for the CDR3: TGTGCCAGCAGTCGACAGGGCATCCGTTCACCCCTCCACTTT. It codes for CASSRQGIRSPLHF.

The CDR3 spells CASSLWGGVETQYF. CDR3 DNA: TGTGCCAGCAGTTTATGGGGGGGAGTGGAGACCCAGTACTTC. The chain recombines TRBV27 with TRBJ2-5, with 7 nucleotides matching TRBD2. The V gene end was trimmed by 1 base and the J gene end by 5 bases; junction bases not matched to a gene: 4. This CDR3 is built from 14 residues. Germline values: CDR1 MNHEY, CDR2 SMNVEV (reference sequence).

This chain joins TRBV29-1 and TRBJ1-4, with unresolved D. This CDR3 spans 12 amino acids. Germline V gene lookup returns CDR1 SQVTM and CDR2 ANQGSEA. The CDR3 region is CSANDNGEKLFF. Written as DNA, the CDR3 is TGCAGTGCCAATGACAATGGTGAAAAACTGTTTTTT.

V usage is TRBV7-8 and J usage is TRBJ1-1; the D gene is possibly TRBD1 (6 bases). Germline CDR1 and CDR2: SGHVS and FQNEAQ. The V end lost 0 bases, the J end lost 1 base, and 9 bases lay between the germline ends. This CDR3 has 15 amino acids. The CDR3 sequence: CASSLAGTQNTEAFF. CDR3 nucleotides: TGTGCCAGCAGCTTAGCAGGGACACAGAACACTGAAGCTTTCTTT.

This chain uses TRBV5-6 with TRBJ2-1; unclear D gene. Germline CDR1 reads SGHDT; CDR2 reads YYEEEE. This CDR3 region has 14 residues. V dropped 0 bases and J dropped 8 bases, with 12 bases sitting between them. The CDR3 DNA follows: TGTGCCAGCAGCTTGGTAGCTGCGGTGGATGAGCAGTTCTTC. This codes for CASSLVAAVDEQFF.

The gene calls are TRBV28 and TRBJ1-5; maybe TRBD1 (5 bases). V lost 6 bases and J lost 0, with 21 bases in between. The CDR3 extends over 18 amino acids. Germline CDR1 MDHEN, CDR2 SYDVKM. CDR3 sequence (DNA): TGTGCCAGCAGACACAACGCTGGGGGGACCGATAGCAATCAGCCCCAGCATTTT. Its translation is CASRHNAGGTDSNQPQHF.